The 23 T cell receptor beta chains below come from one sample, sequenced in a study of T cell responses to AZD1222 COVID-19 vaccine. Clones were read by immunoSEQ multiplex PCR, and TCRdb kept only the in-frame ones, dropping some. The sample lists roughly 150,000 clones, approximately 91% occurring once. Source: peripheral blood, taken 28 days after the second AZD1222 dose. The origin of the receptors is an adult who received the AZD1222 COVID-19 vaccine.

This clone was found once. The chain combines TRBV5-1 with TRBJ1-1, with TRBD1 as a possible D gene (5 bases). The V end was cut by 4 bases, the J end by 1 base, with 11 bases between. Germline-derived CDR1 and CDR2 are SGHRS and YFSETQ. The CDR3 sequence is 14 residues long. Here the CDR3 reads CASSRRTSNTEAFF. In DNA, the CDR3 is TGCGCCAGCAGCCGTCGGACATCGAACACTGAAGCTTTCTTT.

The gene calls are TRBV7-8 and TRBJ1-5; possibly TRBD1 for D (5 bases). Germline V gene lookup returns CDR1 SGHVS and CDR2 FQNEAQ. V dropped 5 bases and J dropped 9 bases, with 11 bases sitting between them. This CDR3 has 12 amino acids. CDR3: CASSLWQGPQHF. The CDR3 coding sequence is TGTGCCAGCAGCCTCTGGCAGGGGCCCCAGCATTTT. Variable domain in full (rest from reference TRBV7-8 and TRBJ1-5): GAGVSQSPRYKVAKRGQDVALRCDPISGHVSLFWYQQALGQGPEFLTYFQNEAQLDKSGLPSDRFFAERPEGSVSTLKIQRTQQEDSAVYLCASSLWQGPQHFGDGTRLSIL.

This chain connects TRBV11-2 to TRBJ1-3; the D gene is possibly TRBD1 (6 bases). There are 19 residues in the CDR3. The ends were cut back, 0 bases at V and 0 bases at J, with 18 bases in the middle. The germline gives CDR1 SGHAT, CDR2 FQNNGV. Here the CDR3 reads CASSLDPRQDPGSGNTIYF. CDR3 coding DNA: TGTGCCAGCAGCTTAGATCCCCGACAGGACCCCGGCTCTGGAAACACCATATATTTT.

V is TRBV3-1 (or the pseudogene TRBV3-2) and J is TRBJ1-1; D is unresolved. The germline gives CDR1 LGHDT, CDR2 YNNKEL (reference sequence). The CDR3 loop spans 16 amino acids. The V and J ends lost 4 bases and 7 bases respectively, with 22 bases between them. This chain's CDR3 is CASSRLRTFGSLEAFF. The CDR3 coding sequence is TGTGCCAGCAGCCGCCTTAGGACCTTCGGGTCCCTTGAAGCTTTCTTT.

The chain joins TRBV5-4 to TRBJ1-3; 7 positions match TRBD1. The V gene end was trimmed by 1 base and the J gene end by 0 bases; junction bases not matched to a gene: 4. This CDR3 spans 16 amino acids. Germline CDR1 reads SGHNT; CDR2 reads YYREEE (reference sequence). CDR3 protein: CASSLPRGSSGNTIYF. The CDR3 nucleotides read TGTGCCAGCAGCTTGCCCAGGGGGAGCTCTGGAAACACCATATATTTT.

The chain couples TRBV5-1 to TRBJ2-1; 8 bases line up with TRBD2. The germline V gene encodes CDR1 SGHRS and CDR2 YFSETQ. J was trimmed by 8 bases and V by 4 bases; bases with no gene match: 2. The CDR3 loop spans 12 amino acids. The CDR3: CASSREGYEQFF. The CDR3 DNA follows: TGCGCCAGCAGCCGGGAGGGTTATGAGCAGTTCTTC.

The chain recombines TRBV18 with TRBJ1-1; 8 bases map to TRBD1. CDR1 and CDR2 (germline): KGHSH, LQKENI. V was clipped by 3 bases and J by 4 bases; unmatched bases: 7. The CDR3 consists of 15 residues. The CDR3 DNA reads TGTGCCAGCTCACCGCCGACAGGGGCTGGCACTGAAGCTTTCTTT. Its protein product is CASSPPTGAGTEAFF.

This clone was counted only a few times. The chain has TRBV10-1 and TRBJ1-1, with D perhaps TRBD1 (6 bases). Looked up from germline, CDR1 is WNHNN and CDR2 is SYGVQD (reference sequence). CDR3 length: 20 residues. The V gene lost 1 base and the J gene lost 2 bases, with 26 bases spanning the gap. The DNA for the CDR3 is TGCGCCAGCAGTGAGTGCGAACTACTCAGGGGACCGATAATAAACACTGAAGCTTTCTTT. Encoded protein: CASSECELLRGPIINTEAFF.

This clone was detected once. This chain connects TRBV9 to TRBJ2-7, with 9 bases fitting TRBD1. The CDR3 extends over 14 amino acids. Germline CDR1 SGDLS, CDR2 YYNGEE. Trimming took 4 bases from V and 2 from J; bases not matched to a gene: 4. The CDR3 bases are TGTGCCAGCAGCCCTGGACAGGGGACCTACGAGCAGTACTTC. Its protein product is CASSPGQGTYEQYF.

CDR3 sequence (DNA): TGTGCCACACGGACAGGGGGCTCCTACGAGCAGTACTTC. This sequence encodes CATRTGGSYEQYF. The V call is TRBV5-4, the J call TRBJ2-7; 10 bases map to TRBD1. Losses at the gene ends were 9 bases for V and 0 bases for J; bases not matched to a gene: 3. The CDR3 is made up of 13 amino acids. The germline V gene encodes CDR1 SGHNT and CDR2 YYREEE (reference sequence). Variable domain in full (rest from reference TRBV5-4 and TRBJ2-7): ETGVTQSPTHLIKTRGQQVTLRCSSQSGHNTVSWYQQALGQGPQFIFQYYREEENGRGNFPPRFSGLQFPNYSSELNVNALELDDSALYLCATRTGGSYEQYFGPGTRLTVT.

The V call is TRBV4-1, the J call TRBJ1-5; D might be TRBD1 (6 bases). Germline V gives CDR1 MGHRA, CDR2 YSYEKL. V gave up 5 bases and J gave up 4 bases, with 12 bases separating them. The CDR3 extends over 14 amino acids. This CDR3 is CASSEQGLNQPQHF. The DNA of the CDR3 is TGCGCCAGCAGCGAACAGGGTCTAAATCAGCCCCAGCATTTT.

V is TRBV4-1 and J is TRBJ1-2; TRBD1 matches 7 bases. V was pared by 3 bases and J by 2 bases, with 6 bases of the junction left unmatched. The V gene's germline CDR1 is MGHRA and CDR2 YSYEKL. The CDR3 has 15 residues. CDR3 coding DNA: TGCGCCAGCAGCCATCGTCAGGGGGTGAACTATGGCTACACCTTC. It encodes CASSHRQGVNYGYTF.

The genes are TRBV10-2 and TRBJ1-5; D gene ambiguous. The germline CDR1 and CDR2 sequences are WSHSY and SAAADI. The CDR3 spans 14 residues. V dropped 1 base and J dropped 2 bases, with 6 bases sitting between them. The CDR3 coding sequence is TGCGCCAGCAGTGAGTATAGGGGCAATCAGCCCCAGCATTTT. Translating gives CASSEYRGNQPQHF.

V is TRBV7-3 and J is TRBJ2-1; 11 positions agree with TRBD1. This CDR3 has 15 amino acids. Germline loops: CDR1 SGHTA, CDR2 FQGTGA. V was pared by 4 bases and J by 3 bases, with 2 bases of the junction left unmatched. The DNA of the CDR3 is TGTGCCAGCAGCTCGGGGACAGGGGGCTACAATGAGCAGTTCTTC. This sequence encodes CASSSGTGGYNEQFF.

The chain is built from TRBV27 and TRBJ1-5; D is ambiguous. Trimming left V 3 bases short and J 5 bases short, with 8 bases between. Germline V gene data show CDR1 as MNHEY and CDR2 as SMNVEV (reference sequence). The CDR3 length is 13 residues. The CDR3 protein is CASSFLNHQPQHF. CDR3 sequence (DNA): TGTGCCAGCAGTTTCCTAAATCATCAGCCCCAGCATTTT.

The chain recombines TRBV6-6 with TRBJ1-3; tentative D call: TRBD1 (5 bases). The CDR3 is made up of 16 amino acids. Trimming stripped 2 bases from V and 0 bases from J, with 11 bases between. Germline V CDR1 and CDR2: MNHNY, SVGAGI (reference sequence). The CDR3 DNA follows: TGTGCCAGCAGTTACGGGACGGGTAGCTCTGGAAACACCATATATTTT. Translation gives CASSYGTGSSGNTIYF.

This chain connects TRBV11-2 to TRBJ1-2; D uncertain. The CDR3 consists of 13 residues. CDR1 is SGHAT and CDR2 is FQNNGV in the germline V gene. V was trimmed by 4 bases and J by 4 bases, leaving 10 bases between them. CDR3 DNA sequence: TGTGCCAGCAGCTGGATGGGTGTCTATGGCTACACCTTC. Encoded protein: CASSWMGVYGYTF. The entire variable domain, with the rest obtained from reference TRBV11-2 and TRBJ1-2, is as follows: EAGVAQSPRYKIIEKRQSVAFWCNPISGHATLYWYQQILGQGPKLLIQFQNNGVVDDSQLPKDRFSAERLKGVDSTLKIQPAKLEDSAVYLCASSWMGVYGYTFGSGTRLTVV.

The V call is TRBV19, the J call TRBJ2-7, with D possibly matching TRBD1 (7 bases). The CDR3 is 13 amino acids. Germline V gene sequence: CDR1 LNHDA, CDR2 SQIVND (reference sequence). The V gene lost 5 bases and the J gene lost 7 bases, with 15 bases spanning the gap. The CDR3 is CASSAGQMNEQYF. The CDR3 DNA is TGTGCCAGTAGTGCGGGACAGATGAATGAGCAGTACTTC.

This clone was seen a single time. The chain is built from TRBV19 and TRBJ1-1, with 7 bases identical to TRBD1. The CDR3 is 14 amino acids. The J segment lost 10 bases and the V segment lost 0 bases, leaving 8 bases of the junction unmatched. CDR1 and CDR2 (germline): LNHDA, SQIVND (reference sequence). CDR3 nucleotide sequence: TGTGCCAGTAGTATAGATTCCGGGACAGCCCGAGCTTTCTTT. The encoded protein is CASSIDSGTARAFF. Full variable domain (rest looked up from reference TRBV19 and TRBJ1-1): DGGITQSPKYLFRKEGQNVTLSCEQNLNHDAMYWYRQDPGQGLRLIYYSQIVNDFQKGDIAEGYSVSREKKESFPLTVTSAQKNPTAFYLCASSIDSGTARAFFGQGTRLTVV.

The genes are TRBV19 and TRBJ2-2, with D perhaps TRBD2 (7 bases). Trimming took 4 bases from V and 4 from J, leaving 16 bases between them. The CDR3 spans 16 residues. The germline V gene has CDR1 LNHDA and CDR2 SQIVND (reference sequence). The CDR3 loop is CASSRSGGRGTGELFF. The CDR3, as DNA: TGTGCCAGTAGTAGGTCGGGGGGCAGGGGCACCGGGGAGCTGTTTTTT. The complete variable domain, with remaining parts taken from reference TRBV19 and TRBJ2-2, reads DGGITQSPKYLFRKEGQNVTLSCEQNLNHDAMYWYRQDPGQGLRLIYYSQIVNDFQKGDIAEGYSVSREKKESFPLTVTSAQKNPTAFYLCASSRSGGRGTGELFFGEGSRLTVL.

V usage is TRBV29-1 and J usage is TRBJ2-4, with a possible D match to TRBD1 (6 bases). CDR3 length: 14 amino acids. Germline CDR1 reads SQVTM; CDR2 reads ANQGSEA. With 0 bases removed from V and 9 bases from J, the gap between germline ends came to 15 bases. CDR3 DNA: TGCAGCGTTGAAGATCAACAGGGACCGGCCATTCAGTACTTC. Residues: CSVEDQQGPAIQYF.

The chain joins TRBV5-1 to TRBJ2-1; possibly TRBD1 for D (6 bases). CDR1 and CDR2 (germline): SGHRS, YFSETQ. This CDR3 spans 13 amino acids. V lost 3 bases and J 15 bases, leaving 19 bases between the germline ends. The DNA for the CDR3 is TGCGCCAGCAGCTCAGAGGGGACACCAAACCCGTTCTTC. Protein: CASSSEGTPNPFF.

This chain uses TRBV20-1 with TRBJ1-5; D perhaps matches TRBD1 (5 bases). Per the germline V gene, CDR1 is DFQATT and CDR2 is SNEGSKA (reference sequence). The CDR3 consists of 15 residues. V lost 3 bases and J 1 base, leaving 13 bases between the germline ends. This chain's CDR3 is CSASLPRQSNQPQHF. The CDR3 DNA follows: TGCAGTGCTAGTCTTCCTCGACAGAGCAATCAGCCCCAGCATTTT.